Presented here are 27 T cell receptor beta chains from one specimen sequenced in a study of cytomegalovirus exposure and HLA in healthy donors. Use of 60 Vbeta and 13 Jbeta primers characterized the PCR. Here immunoSEQ multiplex PCR was the method, and the copy in TCRdb shows in-frame clones only, minus some. The sample has fewer than 90,000 clones, approximately 63% seen once; the top ten hold more than 7.5%. Material: PBMCs. The receptors derive from a woman between 50 and 59 years old in good health and CMV-seropositive.

V is TRBV11-2 and J is TRBJ1-1; possibly TRBD1 for D (5 bases). This CDR3 region has 12 residues. The germline V gene encodes CDR1 SGHAT and CDR2 FQNNGV. Trimming took 5 bases from V and 6 from J, leaving 10 bases between them. The CDR3 protein is CASSQEGAEAFF. The CDR3 DNA reads as TGTGCCAGCAGCCAAGAAGGGGCTGAAGCTTTCTTT.

This clone appeared a few times. J is TRBJ2-7 and V is TRBV6-1; TRBD2 matches 12 bases. CDR1 MNHNS and CDR2 SASEGT come from the germline V gene. The CDR3 is 13 amino acids. Losses at the gene ends were 8 bases for V and 7 bases for J; bases not matched to a gene: 6. CDR3 coding DNA: TGTGCCAGCCTACTAGCGGGAGGCGAGGAGCAGTACTTC. Translated, it gives CASLLAGGEEQYF.

The gene calls are TRBV6-1 and TRBJ1-1; D is uncertain. Trimming shortened V by 3 bases and J by 1 base, and 6 bases separated the two germline ends. Germline assignment: CDR1 MNHNS and CDR2 SASEGT. The CDR3 consists of 13 residues. CDR3 DNA sequence: TGTGCCAGCAGTGAGCTAGGGAACACTGAAGCTTTCTTT. Its translation is CASSELGNTEAFF.

CDR3 nucleotide sequence: TGTGCCAGCTTGGGGCAGATCAACACTGAAGCTTTCTTT. Translation: CASLGQINTEAFF. The V and J genes are TRBV11-3 and TRBJ1-1; a possible D gene is TRBD1 (5 bases). The CDR3 is made up of 13 amino acids. Looked up from germline, CDR1 is SGHNT and CDR2 is YENEEA. With 8 bases removed from V and 2 bases from J, the gap between germline ends came to 12 bases.

This rearrangement joins TRBV28 to TRBJ1-5; D is undetermined. V dropped 2 bases and J dropped 9 bases, with 5 bases sitting between them. Germline V gives CDR1 MDHEN, CDR2 SYDVKM. CDR3 length: 11 amino acids. CDR3 in amino acids: CASSLGRPQHF. In nucleotides, the CDR3 is TGTGCCAGCAGTTTAGGGAGGCCCCAGCATTTT.

This chain joins TRBV6-6 and TRBJ2-7; 9 nucleotides match TRBD1. J lost 3 bases, V lost 4 bases, and 4 bases had no gene match. Germline lookup yields CDR1 MNHNY and CDR2 SVGAGI (reference sequence). CDR3 length: 14 residues. The CDR3 DNA reads TGTGCCAGCAGTTGGGGGACAGGGCTCTACGAGCAGTACTTC. Translating it yields CASSWGTGLYEQYF.

The V call is TRBV28, the J call TRBJ2-2; 10 nucleotides agree with TRBD1. This CDR3 region has 16 residues. Per germline, CDR1 MDHEN and CDR2 SYDVKM. V dropped 8 bases and J dropped 4; count of bases not matched to a gene: 10. This chain's CDR3 is CASLTGGQGFTGELFF. The DNA for the CDR3 is TGTGCCAGCCTCACCGGGGGACAGGGGTTCACCGGGGAGCTGTTTTTT.

This chain links TRBV28 with TRBJ2-1, with a weak D call TRBD1 (6 bases). Germline V gives CDR1 MDHEN, CDR2 SYDVKM. With 5 bases removed from V and 0 bases from J, the gap between germline ends came to 17 bases. The CDR3 contains 17 residues. CDR3 residues: CASSQYGQSSSYNEQFF. The DNA of the CDR3 is TGTGCCAGCAGTCAGTACGGACAGTCGAGCTCCTACAATGAGCAGTTCTTC.

This clone appeared once. This chain joins TRBV6-5 and TRBJ1-2; D remains ambiguous. Per germline, CDR1 MNHEY and CDR2 SVGAGI. Trimming stripped 0 bases from V and 0 bases from J, with 8 bases between. This CDR3 region has 15 residues. The DNA of the CDR3 is TGTGCCAGCAGTTACTCTTACCTAGCTAACTATGGCTACACCTTC. Translating it yields CASSYSYLANYGYTF.

This clone was counted a single time. This chain uses TRBV7-9 with TRBJ2-1, with unresolved D. V shed 1 base and J shed 6 bases, with 7 bases lying between them. This CDR3 is 13 amino acids long. Germline V gene lookup returns CDR1 SEHNR and CDR2 FQNEAQ (reference sequence). The CDR3 DNA reads as TGTGCCAGCAGCTTAGGAGGTTTCAATGAGCAGTTCTTC. This gives the protein CASSLGGFNEQFF.

As regards this clone: The junction departs from the called germline gene at one end, perhaps through a read error. The chain employs TRBV28 and TRBJ2-5; 8 bases line up with TRBD1. Germline CDR1 is MDHEN and CDR2 is SYDVKM. CDR3 length: 12 amino acids. The CDR3 nucleotides are TGTGCCAGCAGTGCTCGACCCGGGACAGGTCACTTC. Its protein is CASSARPGTGHF. The full variable domain, its missing parts supplied by reference TRBV28 and TRBJ2-5, is DVKVTQSSRYLVKRTGEKVFLECVQDMDHENMFWYRQDPGLGLRLIYFSYDVKMKEKGDIPEGYSVSREKKERFSLILESASTNQTSMYLCASSARPGTGHFGPGTRLLVL.

The chain carries TRBV19 and TRBJ2-7; 11 nucleotides align to TRBD2. The CDR3 runs 14 residues. After removal of 8 bases from V and 6 bases from J, the junction contained 9 bases not matched to a gene. Germline values: CDR1 LNHDA, CDR2 SQIVND (reference sequence). CDR3 DNA sequence: TGTGCCAGTTCTACTACTAGCGGGGGATCCGAGCAGTACTTC. This encodes CASSTTSGGSEQYF.

The chain couples TRBV5-6 to TRBJ2-5; weak D call: TRBD1 (6 bases). Germline CDR1 and CDR2: SGHDT and YYEEEE. The CDR3 extends over 16 amino acids. V lost 3 bases and J lost 1, with 16 bases in between. CDR3 in DNA: TGTGCCAGCAGCTGGGGGCTCCTATTCGCCCAAGAGACCCAGTACTTC. Translating it yields CASSWGLLFAQETQYF.

This chain links TRBV5-8 with TRBJ2-7, with 7 bases identical to TRBD1. The CDR3 sequence is 15 residues long. Germline CDR1 is SGHTS and CDR2 is YDEGEE. After removal of 2 bases from V and 3 bases from J, the junction contained 8 bases not matched to a gene. CDR3: CASSFSTGVFYEQYF. For the CDR3, the DNA is TGTGCCAGCAGCTTTAGCACAGGGGTATTCTACGAGCAGTACTTC.

The J gene is TRBJ2-7, the V gene TRBV6-1, with 9 nucleotides matching TRBD1. Losses at the gene ends were 4 bases for V and 3 bases for J; bases not matched to a gene: 13. CDR1 and CDR2 (germline): MNHNS, SASEGT. The CDR3 totals 17 residues. The CDR3 nucleotides read TGTGCCAGCAGTGTTGGGACAGGGCCTCTGGGCCTCTACGAGCAGTACTTC. Its protein product is CASSVGTGPLGLYEQYF.

The chain combines TRBV5-1 with TRBJ2-5, with 14 nucleotides matching TRBD2. V was pared by 0 bases and J by 2 bases, with 6 bases of the junction left unmatched. The germline V gene encodes CDR1 SGHRS and CDR2 YFSETQ. The CDR3 runs to 18 residues. In nucleotides, the CDR3 is TGCGCCAGCAGCTTGGGGGGGACTAGCGGGAGTGGACAAGAGACCCAGTACTTC. Translating gives CASSLGGTSGSGQETQYF.

The sample holds one count of this clone. The chain carries TRBV7-2 and TRBJ1-6; 10 bases map to TRBD1. J was trimmed by 18 bases and V by 3 bases; bases with no gene match: 8. CDR1 SGHTA and CDR2 FQGNSA come from the germline V gene. The CDR3 is made up of 13 amino acids. The CDR3 reads CASSFDRGQSHHF. The CDR3 DNA follows: TGTGCCAGCAGCTTTGACAGGGGGCAGAGTCACCACTTT.

The gene calls are TRBV15 and TRBJ2-6; D not certain. There are 15 residues in the CDR3. CDR1 and CDR2 from the germline V gene are LNHNV and YYDKDF (reference sequence). Trimming stripped 0 bases from V and 0 bases from J, with 3 bases between. CDR3 loop: CATSRDRSGANVLTF. The DNA for the CDR3 is TGTGCCACCAGCAGAGACCGCTCTGGGGCCAACGTCCTGACTTTC. The variable domain in full, completed from reference TRBV15 and TRBJ2-6, reads DAMVIQNPRYQVTQFGKPVTLSCSQTLNHNVMYWYQQKSSQAPKLLFHYYDKDFNNEADTPDNFQSRRPNTSFCFLDIRSPGLGDTAMYLCATSRDRSGANVLTFGAGSRLTVL.

A few counts support this clone. The J gene is TRBJ1-3, the V gene TRBV27; D is ambiguous. CDR3 length equals 13 residues. The germline V gene has CDR1 MNHEY and CDR2 SMNVEV (reference sequence). Trimming took 6 bases from V and 1 from J, leaving 7 bases between them. CDR3 nucleotide sequence: TGTGCCAGCAGAAGAGGGTCTGGAAACACCATATATTTT. Its protein is CASRRGSGNTIYF.

Comment on this clone: Other DNA sequences in this sample translate to the same CDR3. The rearrangement joins TRBV19 to TRBJ1-5, with D possibly TRBD1 on 6 matching bases. This CDR3 has 16 residues. Germline-derived CDR1 and CDR2 are LNHDA and SQIVND (reference sequence). V lost 3 bases and J 2 bases, leaving 14 bases between the germline ends. CDR3 residues: CASSIPRGRGNQPQHF. For the CDR3, the DNA is TGTGCCAGTAGTATCCCCAGGGGAAGGGGCAATCAGCCCCAGCATTTT.

In its sample, this clone was seen a few times. The chain is built from TRBV10-3 and TRBJ2-5, with a tentative D call TRBD1 (6 bases). The germline V and J ends were trimmed by 2 bases and 4 bases, with 14 bases remaining between them. Germline loops: CDR1 ENHRY, CDR2 SYGVKD. This CDR3 comprises 15 residues. DNA of the CDR3: TGTGCCATCAGTGAGACCCAGACAGGATCAGAGACCCAGTACTTC. Translating gives CAISETQTGSETQYF.

In this sample, this clone turned up a few times. The J gene is TRBJ2-1, the V gene TRBV5-1, with unresolved D. Trimming stripped 1 base from V and 12 bases from J, with 8 bases between. Germline-derived CDR1 and CDR2 are SGHRS and YFSETQ. CDR3 length equals 11 residues. The CDR3 sequence is CASSLNRAQFF. The CDR3 DNA reads as TGCGCCAGCAGCTTGAATAGAGCGCAGTTCTTC.

This clone was observed a few times. The chain uses TRBV6-5 and TRBJ2-7; D uncertain. Germline assignment: CDR1 MNHEY and CDR2 SVGAGI. Trimming shortened V by 6 bases and J by 3 bases, and 15 bases separated the two germline ends. This CDR3 has 14 residues. The CDR3 DNA is TGTGCCAGCAGCCTCAACAAATACAACTACGAGCAGTACTTC. It yields the protein CASSLNKYNYEQYF.

On this clone: Other DNA sequences in this sample translate to the same CDR3. The chain combines TRBV29-1 with TRBJ2-7; 10 bases line up with TRBD2. After removal of 6 bases from V and 7 bases from J, the junction contained 12 bases not matched to a gene. Per germline, CDR1 SQVTM and CDR2 ANQGSEA. CDR3 length equals 14 residues. The CDR3 sequence: CSVPGLAGVGEQYF. CDR3 coding DNA: TGCAGCGTCCCTGGGCTAGCGGGAGTTGGAGAGCAGTACTTC.

With respect to this clone: Different DNA sequences within this sample yield the same CDR3. The J gene is TRBJ2-5, the V gene TRBV19, with 7 bases aligning to TRBD1. The CDR3 has 13 residues. CDR1 LNHDA and CDR2 SQIVND come from the germline V gene (reference sequence). Trimming at V came to 5 bases and at J to 5 bases, leaving 5 bases not matched to a gene. CDR3 nucleotides: TGTGCCAGTAGTCCCACAGGGGTCGAGACCCAGTACTTC. Its protein is CASSPTGVETQYF.

The rearrangement uses TRBV6-1 and TRBJ2-5; no clear D. This CDR3 is 11 amino acids long. V dropped 4 bases and J dropped 4 bases, with 4 bases sitting between them. Per the germline V gene, CDR1 is MNHNS and CDR2 is SASEGT. CDR3 DNA sequence: TGTGCCAGCAGTGGGAGAGAGACCCAGTACTTC. Translated: CASSGRETQYF.

The gene calls are TRBV10-2 and TRBJ1-1, with 9 bases identical to TRBD1. Trimming at V came to 6 bases and at J to 5 bases, leaving 1 base not matched to a gene. The CDR3 contains 12 residues. CDR1 and CDR2 from the germline V gene are WSHSY and SAAADI. The CDR3 region has the DNA TGCGCCAGCAGGACAGGGGGGACTGAAGCTTTCTTT. Translated: CASRTGGTEAFF.